This T cell receptor (beta chain) stems from a study of blood T cell repertoires in COVID-19. Study at large: Acute and convalescent COVID-19 specimens originated in the United States, Italy and Spain.

There are 16 residues in the CDR3. Germline CDR1 and CDR2: SGHNT and YYREEE (reference sequence). J lost 3 bases, V lost 4 bases, and 9 bases had no gene match. Here immunoSEQ multiplex PCR was the method, and the copy in TCRdb shows in-frame clones only, minus some. Of 250,000 to 350,000 clones detected, over 75% appear once; the ten largest clones hold under 4.5%. What was sequenced was peripheral blood. V usage is TRBV5-4 and J usage is TRBJ2-2; 7 nucleotides line up with TRBD2. The source is a woman aged 45-65 years with active or convalescent COVID-19. CDR3 in DNA: TGTGCCAGCAGCCGGGCCGGGCTAGCGGACACCGGGGAGCTGTTTTTT. It encodes CASSRAGLADTGELFF.